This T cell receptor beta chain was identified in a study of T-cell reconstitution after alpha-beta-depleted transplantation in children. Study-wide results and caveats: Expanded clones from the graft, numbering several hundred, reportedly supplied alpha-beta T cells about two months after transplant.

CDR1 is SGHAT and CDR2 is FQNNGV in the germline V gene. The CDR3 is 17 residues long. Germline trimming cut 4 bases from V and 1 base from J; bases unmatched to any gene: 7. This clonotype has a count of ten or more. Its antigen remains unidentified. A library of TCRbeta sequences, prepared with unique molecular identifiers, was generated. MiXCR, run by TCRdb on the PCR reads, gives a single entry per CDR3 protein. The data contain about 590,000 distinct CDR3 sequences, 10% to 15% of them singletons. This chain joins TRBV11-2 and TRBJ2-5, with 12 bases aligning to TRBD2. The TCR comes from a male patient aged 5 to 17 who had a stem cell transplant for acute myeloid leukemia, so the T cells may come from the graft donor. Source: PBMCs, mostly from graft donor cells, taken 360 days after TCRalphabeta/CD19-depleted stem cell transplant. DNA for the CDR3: TGTGCCAGCAGCTCAACTGGGACTAGCGGGCTCCAAGAGACCCAGTACTTC. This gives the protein CASSSTGTSGLQETQYF.